Listed below are T cell receptor beta chains from one sample, sequenced in a study of vaccination and CD4 T cells after COVID-19. MiXCR, applied by TCRdb to the PCR reads, yields one record per CDR3 protein. This sample has just over 4,000 distinct CDR3 sequences, with 43% found just once. No antigen has been assigned to these receptors. Input material: CD4+ T cells from blood, cultured in vitro. Receptors were obtained from a human donor who had recovered from COVID-19. Each CDR3 is given with its conserved first and last residue. The D gene is left open where the match is weak. The size entry is marked missing in some rows and otherwise reads once, few, many or a size class.

j_call	v_call	clone_size	d_call	cdr3_aa	cdr3_nt
TRBJ2-3	TRBV15	.	TRBD2	CATSYPERAGGTDTQYF	TGTGCCACCAGTTACCCCGAGAGAGCGGGAGGTACAGATACGCAGTATTTT
TRBJ2-7	TRBV15	few	.	CATSRKVKAEQYF	TGTGCCACCAGCAGAAAGGTCAAGGCAGAGCAGTACTTC
TRBJ2-7	TRBV6-5	.	.	CASSWGVSYEQYF	TGTGCCAGCAGTTGGGGGGTTTCCTACGAGCAGTACTTC
TRBJ1-1	TRBV11-3	.	TRBD1	CASSSGTGNLGAFF	TGTGCCAGCAGCTCCGGGACAGGGAATTTAGGGGCTTTCTTT
TRBJ1-5	TRBV6-1	.	.	CASGESGYVNQPQHF	TGTGCCAGCGGGGAGAGCGGCTATGTCAATCAGCCCCAGCATTTT
TRBJ1-4	TRBV2	.	.	CAGRQHNEKLFF	TGTGCCGGACGGCAGCACAATGAAAAACTGTTTTTT
TRBJ1-4	TRBV20-1	.	TRBD1	CSAKTGSEKLFF	TGCAGTGCAAAGACAGGGAGTGAAAAACTGTTTTTT
TRBJ2-6	TRBV9	medium-sized	.	CASSAPGVPAAGANVLTF	TGTGCCAGCAGCGCCCCGGGCGTCCCGGCGGCTGGGGCCAACGTCCTGACTTTC
TRBJ1-2	TRBV20-1	few	.	CSATSEGYGYTF	TGCAGTGCAACCAGCGAGGGGTATGGCTACACCTTC
TRBJ2-3	TRBV5-1	.	.	CASSLSLAQADTQYF	TGCGCCAGCAGCTTGTCCCTAGCGCAGGCAGATACGCAGTATTTT
TRBJ2-4	TRBV5-4	.	TRBD1	CASSLGITGGADIQYF	TGTGCCAGCAGCTTGGGGATCACAGGGGGCGCGGACATTCAGTACTTC